This TCR beta chain was captured by sequencing in a study of radiotherapy plus CTLA-4 blockade in lung cancer. Overall study: The study recorded objective responses in around 18% of patients and disease control in approximately 29%.

Losses at the gene ends were 5 bases for V and 8 bases for J; bases not matched to a gene: 6. The CDR3 has 15 residues. Germline CDR1 reads SGHVS; CDR2 reads FQNEAQ. Measured with immunoSEQ multiplex PCR; TCRdb has only the in-frame clones, and not every one. Of 90,000 to 100,000 clones in the sample, approximately 78% were seen once. Points from the study as a whole: The study found tumor-derived TCR clones expanded in blood after radiotherapy plus ipilimumab. Early blood T cell clone changes and increased post-radiation serum interferon-beta were reportedly the strongest response predictors.

Focal radiation with ipilimumab CTLA-4 blockade was given to patients with chemo-refractory metastatic non-small-cell lung cancer. Concerning this clone: Antigen unknown.

The receptor was isolated from a human donor with non-small cell lung cancer that progressed on radiotherapy plus ipilimumab. The material sequenced was peripheral blood, taken from a patient treated with radiotherapy plus ipilimumab. The chain employs TRBV7-8 and TRBJ2-1, with 13 positions matching TRBD2. CDR3 in DNA: TGTGCCAGCAGCCGGGGACTAGCGGGAAGGGATGAGCAGTTCTTC. Its protein is CASSRGLAGRDEQFF.